A selection of T cell receptor beta chains follows, all from one sample in a study of T cell changes during pregnancy in multiple sclerosis. Only in-frame clones appear in the TCRdb table, and some are missing; sequencing was by immunoSEQ multiplex PCR. The repertoire consists of about 38,000 clones, with about nine tenths occurring once and the leading ten covering 0.35% to 0.45%. The material was CD4+ T cells from peripheral blood mononuclear cells, obtained after pregnancy. The receptors stem from a female donor in good health, enrolled as a control in a pregnancy study. Each CDR3 is given without its conserved first and last residue.

>TRBV11-3
ASSLGLATMTDTQY
>TRBV18
ASSPLLEYGTDTQY
>TRBV30
AGGRREAF
>TRBV6-4
ASRSGGHSTDTQY
>TRBV4-2
ASSQVSATNEKLF
>TRBV4-3
ASSHTLQGFNEKLF
>TRBV27
ASRIVGPPGSPLH
>TRBV30
AYQQGTSYNEQF
>TRBV7-2
ATQRRAADTQY
>TRBV29-1
SAGDRGHTGELF
>TRBV27
ASSLGRDTVYGYT
>TRBV7-2
ASSLDGGASLETQY
>TRBV9
ASSVAGGLSSEAF
>TRBV4-2
ASSQPLGVASGKDEQF
>TRBV4-1
ASSQDLSTGVNEKLF
>TRBV19
ASSLGRGTEAF
>TRBV27
ASSLSRGSAYEQY
>TRBV19
ASSLAPTGVGSPLH
>TRBV13
ASSLGKGATPQH
>TRBV30
AGGGQGAVRTGELF